The present T cell receptor beta chain was sequenced within a study of CD8 T cells in ankylosing spondylitis (dated by TCRdb to the late 2010s). Concerning the study at large: T cell receptor beta repertoires were profiled in healthy donors and ankylosing spondylitis patients so that disease-linked TCR variants could be found. The full study cohort comprised roughly 24 ankylosing spondylitis patients and some 110 healthy donors. Peripheral blood was sampled, and synovial fluid was additionally collected from ankylosing spondylitis patients.

TCRdb names Illumina HiSeq 2500 as the instrument used. Quantitative 5'-RACE with molecular barcodes was used to prepare TCR beta libraries. As for the authors' bioinformatics: A new computational method, built on a probabilistic model of VDJ rearrangement, was used to identify disease-linked TCR variants. Clones were called with MiXCR by TCRdb after fastp trimmed the public reads at Q25, and only in-frame beta chains were retained. Each entry is one CDR3 protein sequence, shown with its most common DNA and genes. Clone size and V and J calls follow TCRdb, not the original study. This sample gives just under 550,000 distinct CDR3 sequences in total; 10% to 15% of them show up just once. Around 7% of the sample goes to the ten largest clones. This clonotype was found a few times. The clone's antigen remains unknown. Base quality data are lacking; no much larger clone is found one base away. V lost 0 bases and J lost 6 bases, and the count of bases not matched to a germline gene is 8. The CDR3 goes from the cysteine to the phenylalanine over 16 residues. Left in the record is the CDR3 DNA by itself, 48 bases read in frame from the first base. The germline V gene (reference sequence) gives CDR1 as DFQATT and CDR2 as SNEGSKA.

Overall study results and their limits: A TCR beta motif made up of about eight highly homologous amino acid variants appeared to be characteristic of blood from ankylosing spondylitis patients. The disease-linked clones were reported to be significantly enriched in matched synovial fluid samples from ankylosing spondylitis patients. Some TCR beta motif variants had previously been reported in synovial fluid and blood of reactive arthritis patients, which suggested common disease-initiation mechanisms. In peripheral blood, the disease-linked clones were found at relatively low frequencies and had a CD8+ phenotype.

The rearranged chain carries TRBV20-1 and TRBJ2-2; TRBD1 fits 9 bases in the junction. Sequencing input: blood, either unsorted or a sorted T cell fraction (not recorded which). This clonotype was obtained from a male donor with ankylosing spondylitis. Here the CDR3 is given as CSARDPQGALAGELFF. The bases read TGCAGTGCTAGAGATCCACAGGGGGCGTTGGCCGGGGAGCTGTTTTTT.